This T cell receptor (beta chain) was sequenced during a study of blood T cell repertoires in COVID-19. From germline, CDR1 is SGDLS and CDR2 YYNGEE. V lost 3 bases and J 8 bases, leaving 6 bases between the germline ends. The CDR3 has 12 residues. Libraries were prepared by immunoSEQ multiplex PCR; TCRdb keeps only in-frame clonotypes and omits some of them. This table holds about 280,000 clones, around 90% found once. The sequenced sample consisted of PBMCs or T cells enriched from blood (not recorded which). This chain links TRBV9 with TRBJ1-6; D gene ambiguous. The TCR comes from a woman in her twenties or thirties who had recovered from COVID-19. The CDR3 region has the DNA TGTGCCAGCAGCGGGCCCGATTCACCCCTCCACTTT. Protein: CASSGPDSPLHF. The whole variable domain, remainder taken from reference TRBV9 and TRBJ1-6, is DSGVTQTPKHLITATGQRVTLRCSPRSGDLSVYWYQQSLDQGLQFLIQYYNGEERAKGNILERFSAQQFPDLHSELNLSSLELGDSALYFCASSGPDSPLHFGNGTRLTVT.